What follows describes a single T cell receptor (beta chain). This entry is derived from a study of shared clonotypes between healthy human individuals. CD4+ cells underwent separation, giving CD45RA+ naive and CD45RA-negative memory subsets. Data came from immunoSEQ multiplex PCR; TCRdb stores just in-frame clones and leaves some out. This table has hundreds of thousands of clones, around 73% appearing once. Germline lookup yields CDR1 MDHEN and CDR2 SYDVKM. V gave up 6 bases and J gave up 5 bases, with 17 bases separating them. This CDR3 is built from 14 residues. This receptor was obtained from a woman under 40 in good health. The chain joins TRBV28 to TRBJ2-7; perhaps TRBD2 as D (6 bases). The sequencing input was memory CD4+ T cells sorted from blood. Subset of the sample: CD45RA-negative fraction. In DNA, the CDR3 is TGTGCCAGCAGCAATTACGGAGGGGACCACGAGCAGTACTTC. Encoded protein: CASSNYGGDHEQYF.